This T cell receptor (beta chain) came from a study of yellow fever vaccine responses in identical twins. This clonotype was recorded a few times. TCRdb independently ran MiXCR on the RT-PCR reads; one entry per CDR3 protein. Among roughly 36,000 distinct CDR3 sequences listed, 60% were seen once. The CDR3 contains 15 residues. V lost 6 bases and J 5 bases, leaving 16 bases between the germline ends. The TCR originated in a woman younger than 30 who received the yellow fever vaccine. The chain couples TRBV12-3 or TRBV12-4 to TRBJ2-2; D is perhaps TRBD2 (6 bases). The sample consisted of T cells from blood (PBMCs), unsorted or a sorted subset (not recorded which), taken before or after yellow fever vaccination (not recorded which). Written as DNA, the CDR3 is TGTGCCAGCAGCTCGAGGAACCGGGGGACCGGGGAGCTGTTTTTT. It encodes CASSSRNRGTGELFF.